The clone carrying this TCR beta chain was seen at least ten times. As yet, its antigen is unknown. The germline V gene has CDR1 DFQATT and CDR2 SNEGSKA (reference sequence). Deletions cut 4 bases from V and 7 bases from J, with 19 bases between. The CDR3 has 15 residues. Unique molecular identifiers tagged individual cDNA molecules. Each CDR3 protein gets one entry after TCRdb re-called the 5' RACE reads with MiXCR. The table lists more than 75,000 distinct CDR3 sequences, less than 15% of them singletons, with approximately 6.5% in the top ten. The data belong to a study of early T cells in non-severe SARS-CoV-2 infection. Study-level information: Sequenced material consisted of bulk RNA (from unsorted whole blood), and chains were unpaired.

General study points: VDJdb matching favored anti-spike CD8 responses, missing private and CD4 specificities.

The specimen sequenced was whole blood. The sequence came from an adult who was a healthcare worker with PCR-confirmed SARS-CoV-2 infection or an uninfected control (not recorded which). The chain employs TRBV20-1 and TRBJ2-2; the D gene is possibly TRBD2 (5 bases). The CDR3 sequence is CSATRGLAGRGELFF. CDR3 in DNA: TGCAGTGCTACAAGAGGGCTAGCTGGACGCGGGGAGCTGTTTTTT.